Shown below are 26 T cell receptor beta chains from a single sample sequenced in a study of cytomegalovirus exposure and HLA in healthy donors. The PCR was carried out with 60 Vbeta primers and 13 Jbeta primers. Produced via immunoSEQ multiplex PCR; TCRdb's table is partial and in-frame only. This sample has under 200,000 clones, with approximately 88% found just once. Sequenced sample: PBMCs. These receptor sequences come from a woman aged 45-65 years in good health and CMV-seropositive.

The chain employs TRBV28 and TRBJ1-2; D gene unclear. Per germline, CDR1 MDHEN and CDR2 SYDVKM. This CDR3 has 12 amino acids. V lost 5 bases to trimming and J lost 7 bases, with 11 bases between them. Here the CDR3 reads CASSVRVFGYTF. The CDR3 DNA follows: TGTGCCAGCAGTGTACGGGTATTTGGCTACACCTTC.

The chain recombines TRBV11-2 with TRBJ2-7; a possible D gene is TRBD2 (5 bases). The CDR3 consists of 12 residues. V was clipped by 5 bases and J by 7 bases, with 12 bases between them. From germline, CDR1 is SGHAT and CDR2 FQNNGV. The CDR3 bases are TGTGCCAGCAGCAAGGTCCCGGGGGAGCAGTACTTC. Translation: CASSKVPGEQYF.

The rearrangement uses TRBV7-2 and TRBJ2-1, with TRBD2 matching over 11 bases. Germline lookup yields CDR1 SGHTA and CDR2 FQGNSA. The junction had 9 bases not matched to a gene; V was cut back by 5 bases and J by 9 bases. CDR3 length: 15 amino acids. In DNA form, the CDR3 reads TGTGCCAGCAGCCTTAGCGGGGGGGCCTTGAGTGAGCAGTTCTTC. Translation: CASSLSGGALSEQFF.

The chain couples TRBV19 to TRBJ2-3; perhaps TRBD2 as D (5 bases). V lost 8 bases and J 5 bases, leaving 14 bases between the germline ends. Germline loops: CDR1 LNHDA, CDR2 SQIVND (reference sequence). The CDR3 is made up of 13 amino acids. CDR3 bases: TGTGCCAGTGGAGAGGGTACGGGAGATACGCAGTATTTT. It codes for CASGEGTGDTQYF.

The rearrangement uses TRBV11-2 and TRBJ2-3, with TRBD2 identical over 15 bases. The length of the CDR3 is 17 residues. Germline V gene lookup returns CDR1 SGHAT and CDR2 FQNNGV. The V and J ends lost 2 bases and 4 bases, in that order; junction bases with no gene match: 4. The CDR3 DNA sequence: TGTGCCAGCAGCTTAAGGACTAGCGGGGGGGCATCAGATACGCAGTATTTT. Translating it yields CASSLRTSGGASDTQYF.

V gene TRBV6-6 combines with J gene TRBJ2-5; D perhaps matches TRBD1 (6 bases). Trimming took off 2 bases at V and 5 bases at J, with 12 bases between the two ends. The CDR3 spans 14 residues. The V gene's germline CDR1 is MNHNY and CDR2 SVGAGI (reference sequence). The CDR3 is CASSYPGQGETQYF. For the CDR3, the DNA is TGTGCCAGCAGTTACCCGGGGCAGGGGGAGACCCAGTACTTC.

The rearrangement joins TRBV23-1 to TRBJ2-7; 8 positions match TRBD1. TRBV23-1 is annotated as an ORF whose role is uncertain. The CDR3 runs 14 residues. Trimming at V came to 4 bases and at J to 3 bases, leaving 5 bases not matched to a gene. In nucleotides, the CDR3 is TGCGCCAGCAGTCCGGGACAGGCGATCTACGAGCAGTACTTC. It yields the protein CASSPGQAIYEQYF.

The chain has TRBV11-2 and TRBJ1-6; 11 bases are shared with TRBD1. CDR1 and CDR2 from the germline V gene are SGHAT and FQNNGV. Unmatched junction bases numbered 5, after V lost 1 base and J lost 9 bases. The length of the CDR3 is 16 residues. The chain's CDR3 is CASSLGGQGAFSPLHF. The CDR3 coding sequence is TGTGCCAGCAGCTTAGGCGGACAGGGGGCCTTTTCACCCCTCCACTTT.

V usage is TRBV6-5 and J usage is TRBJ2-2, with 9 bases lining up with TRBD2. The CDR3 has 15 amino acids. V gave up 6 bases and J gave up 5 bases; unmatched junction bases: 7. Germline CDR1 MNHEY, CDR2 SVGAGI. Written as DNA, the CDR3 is TGTGCCAGCAGACCGCGGGGGGGCTTAACCGGGGAGCTGTTTTTT. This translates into CASRPRGGLTGELFF.

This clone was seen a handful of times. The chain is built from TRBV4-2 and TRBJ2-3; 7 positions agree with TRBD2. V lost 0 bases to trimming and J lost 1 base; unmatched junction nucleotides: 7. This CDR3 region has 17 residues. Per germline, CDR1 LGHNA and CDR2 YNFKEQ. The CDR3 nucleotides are TGTGCCAGCAGCCAAGATTGGAGCGGGGTCCGCACAGATACGCAGTATTTT. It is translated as CASSQDWSGVRTDTQYF.

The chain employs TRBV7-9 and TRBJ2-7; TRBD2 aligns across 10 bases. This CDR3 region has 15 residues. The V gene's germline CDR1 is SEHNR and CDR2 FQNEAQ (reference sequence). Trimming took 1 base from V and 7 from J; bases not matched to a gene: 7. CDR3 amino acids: CASSLVAGGPGEQYF. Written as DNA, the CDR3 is TGTGCCAGCAGCTTAGTAGCGGGGGGCCCGGGGGAGCAGTACTTC.

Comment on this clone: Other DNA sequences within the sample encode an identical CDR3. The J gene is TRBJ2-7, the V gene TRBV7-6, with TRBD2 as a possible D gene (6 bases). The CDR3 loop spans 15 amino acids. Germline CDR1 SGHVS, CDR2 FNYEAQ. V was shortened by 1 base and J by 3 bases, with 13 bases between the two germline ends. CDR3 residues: CASSLGGGGFYEQYF. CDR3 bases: TGTGCCAGCAGCTTAGGTGGTGGAGGGTTCTACGAGCAGTACTTC.

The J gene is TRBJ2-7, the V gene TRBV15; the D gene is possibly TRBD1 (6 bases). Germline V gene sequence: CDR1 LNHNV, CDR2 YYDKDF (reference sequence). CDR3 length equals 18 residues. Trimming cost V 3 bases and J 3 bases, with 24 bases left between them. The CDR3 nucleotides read TGTGCCACCAGCAGCGAGGACAGATCACCCCCTAAGGTCTACGAGCAGTACTTC. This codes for CATSSEDRSPPKVYEQYF.

The CDR3 DNA sequence: TGTGCCATCAGTGAGACAGGGTGGAGTGGCTACACCTTC. It encodes CAISETGWSGYTF. The V call is TRBV10-3, the J call TRBJ1-2; a weak D match, TRBD1 (6 bases). The V and J ends lost 2 bases and 7 bases respectively, with 11 bases between them. The germline V gene encodes CDR1 ENHRY and CDR2 SYGVKD. CDR3 length: 13 residues.

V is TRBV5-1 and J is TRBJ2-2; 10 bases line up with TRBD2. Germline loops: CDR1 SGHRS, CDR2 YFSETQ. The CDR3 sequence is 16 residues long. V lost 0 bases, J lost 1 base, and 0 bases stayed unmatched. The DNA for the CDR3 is TGCGCCAGCAGCTTGGTAGCGGGGGGGAACACCGGGGAGCTGTTTTTT. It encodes CASSLVAGGNTGELFF.

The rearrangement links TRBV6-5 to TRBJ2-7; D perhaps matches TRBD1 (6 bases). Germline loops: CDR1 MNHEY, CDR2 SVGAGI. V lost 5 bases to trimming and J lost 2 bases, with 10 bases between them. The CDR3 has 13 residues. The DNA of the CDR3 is TGTGCCAGCAGTGCAGGGGTCCCCTACGAGCAGTACTTC. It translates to CASSAGVPYEQYF.

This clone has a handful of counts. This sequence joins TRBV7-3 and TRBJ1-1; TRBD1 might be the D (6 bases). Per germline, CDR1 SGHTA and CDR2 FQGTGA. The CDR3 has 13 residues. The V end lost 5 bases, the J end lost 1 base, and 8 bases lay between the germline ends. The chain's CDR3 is CASSPQGNTEAFF. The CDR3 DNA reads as TGTGCCAGCAGCCCACAGGGGAACACTGAAGCTTTCTTT.

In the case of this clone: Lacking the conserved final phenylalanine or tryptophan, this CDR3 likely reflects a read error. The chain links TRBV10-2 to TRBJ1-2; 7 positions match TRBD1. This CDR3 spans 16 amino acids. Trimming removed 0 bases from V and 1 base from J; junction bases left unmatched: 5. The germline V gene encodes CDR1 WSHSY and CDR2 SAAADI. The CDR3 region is CASSESGTEHNYGYTL. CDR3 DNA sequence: TGCGCCAGCAGTGAGTCCGGGACAGAGCATAACTATGGCTACACCCTC.

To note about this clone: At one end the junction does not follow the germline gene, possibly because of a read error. CDR3 coding DNA: TGTGCTAGCAGCTATCGCACTAGCACAGATACGCAGTATTTT. This encodes CASSYRTSTDTQYF. This chain connects TRBV7-7 to TRBJ2-3; no clear D gene. Germline-derived CDR1 and CDR2 are SSHAT and FNYEAQ (reference sequence). The CDR3 sequence is 14 residues long.

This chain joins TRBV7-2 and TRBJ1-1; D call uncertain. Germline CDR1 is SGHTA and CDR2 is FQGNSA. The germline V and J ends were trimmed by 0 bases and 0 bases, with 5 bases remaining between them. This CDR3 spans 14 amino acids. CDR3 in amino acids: CASSLAQMNTEAFF. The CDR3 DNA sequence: TGTGCCAGCAGCTTAGCTCAGATGAACACTGAAGCTTTCTTT.

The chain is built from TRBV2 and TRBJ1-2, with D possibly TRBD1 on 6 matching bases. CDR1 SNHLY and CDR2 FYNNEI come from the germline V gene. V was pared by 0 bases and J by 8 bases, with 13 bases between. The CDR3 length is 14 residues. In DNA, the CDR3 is TGTGCCAGCAGTGAAGCAGGGGGGGCCGTGGGCTACACCTTC. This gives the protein CASSEAGGAVGYTF.

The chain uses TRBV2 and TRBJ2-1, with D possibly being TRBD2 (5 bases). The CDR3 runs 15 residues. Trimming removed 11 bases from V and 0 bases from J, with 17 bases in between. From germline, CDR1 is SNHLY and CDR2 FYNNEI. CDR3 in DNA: TGTGCCTGCAACGGCGGGCCAAGCTCCTACAATGAGCAGTTCTTC. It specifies CACNGGPSSYNEQFF.

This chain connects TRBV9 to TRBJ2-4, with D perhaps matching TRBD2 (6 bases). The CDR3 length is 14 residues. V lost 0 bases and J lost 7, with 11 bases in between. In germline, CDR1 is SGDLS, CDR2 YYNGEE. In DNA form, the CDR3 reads TGTGCCAGCAGCGTAGAAGGAGGGCGGAACATTCAGTACTTC. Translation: CASSVEGGRNIQYF.

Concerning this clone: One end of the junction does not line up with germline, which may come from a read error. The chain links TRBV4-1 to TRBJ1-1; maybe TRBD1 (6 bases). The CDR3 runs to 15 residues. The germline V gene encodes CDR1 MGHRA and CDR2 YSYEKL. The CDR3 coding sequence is TGTGCCAGCAGCCAGAGGGACACTATGAACACTGAAGCTTTCTTT. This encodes CASSQRDTMNTEAFF.

CDR3: CASRKSGGDNEQFF. In nucleotides, the CDR3 is TGTGCCAGTAGGAAATCGGGGGGGGACAATGAGCAGTTCTTC. The chain joins TRBV19 to TRBJ2-1; 8 nucleotides align to TRBD2. Germline V lookup: CDR1 LNHDA, CDR2 SQIVND (reference sequence). The CDR3 is 14 residues long. V lost 6 bases to trimming and J lost 5 bases; unmatched junction nucleotides: 6.

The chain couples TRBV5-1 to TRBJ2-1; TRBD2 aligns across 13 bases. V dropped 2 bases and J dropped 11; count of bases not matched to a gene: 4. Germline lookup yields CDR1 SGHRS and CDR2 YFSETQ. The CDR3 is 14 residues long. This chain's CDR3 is CASSFTSGGAQQFF. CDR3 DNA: TGCGCCAGCAGCTTTACTAGCGGGGGGGCCCAGCAGTTCTTC.